The 8 T cell receptor beta chains below were found in one sample sequenced in a study of blood T cell repertoires in COVID-19. Only in-frame clones appear in the TCRdb table, and some are missing; sequencing was by immunoSEQ multiplex PCR. There are over 200,000 clones in the sample; just under 90% occur only once, and roughly 2.7% lies in the top ten. The sequencing sample was made of peripheral blood. Source of these receptors: a man aged 30 to 39 with COVID-19, enrolled during active disease.

A few counts support this clone. V gene TRBV3-1 (or the pseudogene TRBV3-2) combines with J gene TRBJ2-7; TRBD1 is a possible D gene (6 bases). CDR3 length: 14 residues. The V end was cut by 1 base, the J end by 2 bases, with 9 bases between. The germline gives CDR1 LGHDT, CDR2 YNNKEL (reference sequence). DNA of the CDR3: TGTGCCAGCAGCCAAGTGAGGACAGCCTACGAGCAGTACTTC. It is translated as CASSQVRTAYEQYF.

This chain connects TRBV5-1 to TRBJ2-7, with 10 nucleotides matching TRBD1. In germline, CDR1 is SGHRS, CDR2 YFSETQ. The CDR3 is 12 amino acids. V lost 5 bases, J lost 12 bases, and 8 bases stayed unmatched. The CDR3 sequence: CASRSEGDRGYF. The CDR3 nucleotides read TGCGCCAGCAGGTCAGAGGGGGACAGGGGGTACTTC.

The chain links TRBV5-6 to TRBJ2-7, with D unresolved. Germline V gives CDR1 SGHDT, CDR2 YYEEEE. The CDR3 contains 14 residues. V was clipped by 4 bases and J by 3 bases, with 14 bases between them. DNA of the CDR3: TGTGCCAGCAGCCGGATCGAGCAGCGCTACGAGCAGTACTTC. Translated: CASSRIEQRYEQYF.

The rearrangement uses TRBV12-3 or TRBV12-4 and TRBJ1-1; TRBD1 might be the D (5 bases). There are 13 residues in the CDR3. V lost 3 bases and J lost 5, with 10 bases in between. CDR3 in DNA: TGTGCCAGCAGTTTGGGGGGTTGGACTGAAGCTTTCTTT. Its translation is CASSLGGWTEAFF.

CDR3 residues: CASSQIAGAYNEQFF. The CDR3 DNA reads TGTGCCAGCAGCCAAATAGCGGGGGCTTACAATGAGCAGTTCTTC. The chain carries TRBV6-4 and TRBJ2-1, with 9 bases that match TRBD2. This CDR3 region has 15 residues. V shed 6 bases, J shed 4 bases, and the junction held 7 bases outside the gene matches. From germline, CDR1 is MRHNA and CDR2 SNTAGT.

The chain couples TRBV19 to TRBJ1-1; TRBD1 agrees at 8 bases. The CDR3 contains 17 residues. Trimming removed 7 bases from V and 1 base from J; junction bases left unmatched: 14. Germline assignment: CDR1 LNHDA and CDR2 SQIVND (reference sequence). The DNA of the CDR3 is TGTGCCAGTATTGACAGGGGATTAGGGAATGGGAACACTGAAGCTTTCTTT. Translating gives CASIDRGLGNGNTEAFF.

The rearrangement links TRBV18 to TRBJ1-2; possible D gene TRBD1, 6 bases. The CDR3 loop spans 15 amino acids. V shed 4 bases and J shed 4 bases, with 16 bases lying between them. In germline, CDR1 is KGHSH, CDR2 LQKENI. CDR3 bases: TGTGCCAGCTCACAAACTAAGGACAGACGCTATGGCTACACCTTC. It encodes CASSQTKDRRYGYTF.

The V and J genes are TRBV24-1 and TRBJ2-1; the match to TRBD1 covers 9 bases. Trimming at V came to 4 bases and at J to 4 bases, leaving 10 bases not matched to a gene. This CDR3 has 17 amino acids. CDR1 and CDR2 (germline): KGHDR, SFDVKD. CDR3: CATSDSPRDRVYNEQFF. The DNA for the CDR3 is TGTGCCACCAGTGACTCCCCTCGGGACAGGGTATACAATGAGCAGTTCTTC.